A selection of T cell receptor beta chains follows, all from one sample in a study of cytomegalovirus exposure and HLA in healthy donors. Profiling relied on immunoSEQ multiplex PCR, and the TCRdb table lists in-frame clones only, not all of them. The sample contains under 200,000 clones, approximately 80% of which appear only once. The sequenced sample consisted of PBMCs. The receptors shown here come from a woman under 30 in good health and CMV-seronegative. The CDR3 runs from the conserved cysteine through the conserved F or W. A D gene is named only where the DNA matches it firmly. Not all rows give a size; the values are once, few, many and, for expanded clones, a class.

j_call clone_size cdr3_length d_call v_call cdr3_aa cdr3_nt
TRBJ2-2 once 16 . TRBV7-2 CASRVGPGGGGGELFF TGTGCCAGCAGAGTGGGGCCTGGAGGGGGCGGTGGGGAGCTGTTTTTT
TRBJ2-7 . 14 TRBD1 TRBV27 CASSFGTGSYEQYF TGTGCCAGCAGTTTCGGGACAGGATCCTACGAGCAGTACTTC
TRBJ2-6 . 17 TRBD1 TRBV5-1 CASSQGTGGSGANVLTF TGCGCCAGCAGCCAAGGGACAGGCGGATCTGGGGCCAACGTCCTGACTTTC
TRBJ1-6 . 16 TRBD1 TRBV6-5 CASSYSWLGDRQPLHF TGTGCCAGCAGTTACTCGTGGTTGGGGGACAGGCAGCCCCTCCACTTT
TRBJ2-1 . 14 TRBD2 TRBV29-1 CSVDGTSDSNEQFF TGCAGCGTTGACGGGACTAGCGATTCGAATGAGCAGTTCTTC
TRBJ1-5 . 13 . TRBV5-6 CASSRSMDQPQHF TGTGCCAGCAGCCGTAGTATGGATCAGCCCCAGCATTTT
TRBJ2-5 . 13 TRBD1 TRBV5-1 CASSRDREETQYF TGCGCCAGCAGCCGGGACAGGGAAGAGACCCAGTACTTC
TRBJ1-5 . 15 . TRBV6-1 CASSQTSYSNQPQHF TGTGCCAGCAGCCAGACGAGCTATAGCAATCAGCCTCAGCATTTT
TRBJ2-3 . 16 TRBD2 TRBV5-1 CASSLLAGGLTDTQYF TGCGCCAGCAGCTTGCTAGCGGGGGGACTCACAGATACGCAGTATTTT
TRBJ2-2 . 16 TRBD1 TRBV28 CASSLRDRGNTGELFF TGTGCCAGCAGTTTACGGGACAGGGGGAACACCGGGGAGCTGTTTTTT
TRBJ1-2 . 14 . TRBV7-9 CASSSRRGLVGYTF TGTGCCAGCAGCTCCCGTCGGGGGTTGGTTGGCTACACCTTC
TRBJ2-1 . 14 TRBD2 TRBV7-8 CASSLPSGSNEQFF TGTGCCAGCAGCTTACCTAGCGGGAGCAATGAGCAGTTCTTC
TRBJ1-4 . 18 TRBD1 TRBV6-9 CATHPGDSSPATNEKLFF TGTGCCACTCATCCCGGGGACAGTTCCCCAGCAACTAATGAAAAACTGTTTTTT
TRBJ1-2 . 16 . TRBV7-8 CASSSNSRRGSYGYTF TGTGCCAGCAGCTCTAACTCCCGCAGGGGATCCTATGGCTACACCTTC
TRBJ2-2 . 16 TRBD1 TRBV9 CASSTEAGGNTGELFF TGTGCCAGCAGCACAGAGGCAGGGGGGAACACCGGGGAGCTGTTTTTT
TRBJ2-7 . 17 TRBD2 TRBV18 CASSPPGRLAGGYEQYF TGTGCCAGCTCACCACCGGGGCGACTAGCGGGGGGGTACGAGCAGTACTTC
TRBJ1-5 . 24 . TRBV19 CASSIFGLTVRGGRLEGLNQPQHF TGTGCCAGTAGTATTTTCGGCTTGACGGTGCGTGGCGGCCGGCTTGAAGGATTGAATCAGCCCCAGCATTTT
TRBJ2-1 few 19 TRBD1 TRBV28 CASSLRDRGVAATYNEQFF TGTGCCAGCAGCCTAAGGGACAGGGGAGTAGCGGCTACTTACAATGAGCAGTTCTTC
TRBJ2-1 once 14 TRBD1 TRBV2 CASSDWTGDNEQFF TGTGCCAGCAGTGATTGGACAGGGGACAATGAGCAGTTCTTC
TRBJ2-1 . 15 TRBD2 TRBV10-3 CATLHETTSSNEQFF TGTGCCACCCTCCACGAAACGACTAGCTCTAATGAGCAGTTCTTC
TRBJ2-1 few 15 TRBD1 TRBV5-8 CASSQSRTGRNEQFF TGTGCCAGCAGCCAATCCAGGACAGGGAGGAATGAGCAGTTCTTC
TRBJ1-2 . 12 . TRBV28 CASSFQGYGYTF TGTGCCAGCAGTTTCCAGGGCTATGGCTACACCTTC
TRBJ1-5 few 15 . TRBV25-1 CASSPFGRGHQPQHF TGTGCCAGCAGTCCGTTCGGCAGGGGCCATCAGCCCCAGCATTTT
TRBJ2-5 . 14 TRBD1 TRBV29-1 CSAGTVGGGETQYF TGCAGCGCTGGGACAGTAGGAGGTGGGGAGACCCAGTACTTC
TRBJ1-1 . 11 . TRBV28 CASRSGIGAFF TGTGCCAGCAGGTCAGGGATTGGTGCTTTCTTT
TRBJ1-3 . 15 TRBD1 TRBV28 CASALYRGSGNTIYF TGTGCCAGTGCCCTTTACAGGGGCTCTGGAAACACCATATATTTT
TRBJ2-7 . 16 . TRBV7-2 CASSLWHSDGGYEQYF TGTGCCAGCAGCTTATGGCATTCCGACGGGGGCTACGAGCAGTACTTC
TRBJ2-3 once 17 TRBD2 TRBV11-1 CASSPRTSRSSTDTQYF TGTGCCAGCAGCCCCCGGACTAGCCGCTCTAGCACAGATACGCAGTATTTT
TRBJ2-5 . 15 TRBD1 TRBV5-1 CASSPWTGVQETQYF TGCGCCAGCAGCCCCTGGACAGGGGTCCAAGAGACCCAGTACTTC
TRBJ1-2 . 18 TRBD1 TRBV13 CASSFPRDRANPYYGYTF TGTGCCAGCAGCTTCCCACGGGACAGGGCTAACCCTTACTATGGCTACACCTTC
TRBJ1-1 few 14 . TRBV11-3 CASSLGGLNTEAFF TGTGCCAGCAGCTTGGGGGGGCTGAACACTGAAGCTTTCTTT
TRBJ2-3 few 15 TRBD2 TRBV13 CASSLFLAGRDTQYF TGTGCCAGCAGCTTATTTCTAGCGGGAAGGGATACGCAGTATTTT
TRBJ2-7 . 13 . TRBV27 CASSWSGSYEQYF TGTGCCAGCAGTTGGTCCGGCTCCTACGAGCAGTACTTC
TRBJ1-5 . 15 TRBD1 TRBV9 CASSVDGTGEQPQHF TGTGCCAGCAGCGTAGACGGGACAGGGGAACAGCCCCAGCATTTT
TRBJ2-1 . 17 TRBD2 TRBV4-1 CASSRGTSGSGQNEQFF TGCGCCAGCAGCCGCGGGACTAGCGGGAGTGGGCAGAATGAGCAGTTCTTC
TRBJ2-2 . 15 TRBD1 TRBV6-5 CASSSDRRNTGELFF TGTGCCAGCAGTTCGGACAGGCGGAACACCGGGGAGCTGTTTTTT
TRBJ2-7 once 17 . TRBV7-2 CASSLWAIPGAAYEQYF TGTGCCAGCAGCTTATGGGCTATACCGGGAGCCGCCTACGAGCAGTACTTC
TRBJ1-3 once 21 TRBD1 TRBV27 CASSLRFWGQSALGSGNTIYF TGTGCCAGCAGTTTAAGATTTTGGGGACAGAGCGCCCTGGGCTCTGGAAACACCATATATTTT
TRBJ1-3 . 15 . TRBV9 CASSVGGGSGNTIYF TGTGCCAGCAGCGTAGGCGGGGGCTCTGGAAACACCATATATTTT
TRBJ2-5 few 12 . TRBV2 CASGLTQETQYF TGTGCCAGCGGCCTGACTCAAGAGACCCAGTACTTC
TRBJ2-7 . 16 TRBD1 TRBV7-2 CASSLDRGFSSYEQYF TGTGCCAGCAGCTTGGACAGGGGATTTAGCTCCTACGAGCAGTACTTC
TRBJ2-5 . 17 . TRBV7-8 CASSLARFRPRQETQYF TGTGCCAGCAGCTTAGCGAGATTCCGCCCCCGGCAAGAGACCCAGTACTTC
TRBJ2-7 . 15 . TRBV7-8 CASSLVGDFAYEQYF TGTGCCAGCAGCTTAGTTGGTGACTTTGCCTACGAGCAGTACTTC
TRBJ1-5 once 14 . TRBV6-1 CASSEYPLSRPQHF TGTGCCAGCAGTGAATACCCCCTAAGTCGGCCCCAGCATTTT
TRBJ1-5 . 15 TRBD1 TRBV7-6 CASSYGTAPNQPQHF TGTGCCAGCAGCTACGGGACAGCCCCCAATCAGCCCCAGCATTTT
TRBJ2-6 . 15 . TRBV6-6 CASSPQGTGANVLTF TGTGCCAGCAGCCCCCAGGGAACTGGGGCCAACGTCCTGACTTTC
TRBJ2-7 . 15 TRBD1 TRBV9 CASSPLAQGTYEQYF TGTGCCAGCAGCCCCCTCGCACAGGGGACCTACGAGCAGTACTTC
TRBJ2-5 . 15 TRBD2 TRBV5-1 CASSLRLAGKETQYF TGCGCCAGCAGCTTGAGACTAGCGGGAAAAGAGACCCAGTACTTC
TRBJ1-1 . 18 . TRBV21-1 CASSKGERAGQMNTEAFF TGTGCCAGCAGCAAAGGGGAGAGGGCGGGACAGATGAACACTGAAGCTTTCTTT
TRBJ1-4 . 15 . TRBV5-1 CASSLWGDVGEKLFF TGCGCCAGCAGCTTGTGGGGAGATGTGGGAGAAAAACTGTTTTTT
TRBJ2-1 . 15 . TRBV30 CAGRLRRSTYNEQFF TGTGCCGGCAGACTCCGGAGGAGTACCTACAATGAGCAGTTCTTC
TRBJ2-7 . 10 TRBD2 TRBV10-3 CAIRGLARYF TGTGCCATCAGGGGACTAGCCCGGTACTTC
TRBJ2-7 . 12 . TRBV18 CASSPPNYEQYF TGTGCCAGCTCACCCCCAAACTACGAGCAGTACTTC
TRBJ2-2 . 14 . TRBV5-1 CASSYSGSPGELFF TGCGCCAGCAGTTATAGCGGATCGCCCGGGGAGCTGTTTTTT
TRBJ2-1 . 15 TRBD2 TRBV2 CASRGEAGAYNEQFF TGTGCCAGCAGGGGGGAAGCGGGGGCTTACAATGAGCAGTTCTTC
TRBJ2-1 . 13 TRBD1 TRBV29-1 CSVGTGGYNEQFF TGCAGCGTCGGGACAGGAGGTTACAATGAGCAGTTCTTC
TRBJ2-7 . 14 TRBD1 TRBV6-1 CASSTQGTAYEQYF TGTGCCAGCAGTACTCAAGGGACAGCCTACGAGCAGTACTTC
TRBJ2-1 once 16 TRBD2 TRBV4-2 CASSQGTSGIYNEQFF TGTGCCAGCAGCCAAGGGACTAGCGGTATCTACAATGAGCAGTTCTTC
TRBJ2-7 . 15 TRBD1 TRBV6-1 CASNRRDRGNGEQYF TGTGCCAGCAACCGCCGGGACAGGGGGAACGGAGAGCAGTACTTC